The 13 T cell receptor beta chains below were found in one sample sequenced in a study of blood T cell repertoires in COVID-19. Generated by immunoSEQ multiplex PCR, the TCRdb table keeps only in-frame clones and is missing some. The sample has some 210,000 clones; almost 85% are singletons. What was sequenced was peripheral blood. The receptor set was obtained from a woman aged 40 to 50 with acute or convalescent COVID-19.

This chain joins TRBV5-1 and TRBJ2-2; tentatively, D is TRBD1 (8 bases). This CDR3 region has 16 residues. Trimming left V 0 bases short and J 5 bases short, with 14 bases between. Germline CDR1 reads SGHRS; CDR2 reads YFSETQ. The CDR3 loop reads CASSLAGQGGTGELFF. The CDR3 DNA follows: TGCGCCAGCAGCTTGGCCGGACAGGGAGGGACCGGGGAGCTGTTTTTT.

This chain joins TRBV7-9 and TRBJ1-1; 9 bases match TRBD1. CDR1 is SEHNR, CDR2 FQNEAQ, per germline (reference sequence). Trimming removed 3 bases from V and 0 bases from J; junction bases left unmatched: 14. This CDR3 is built from 19 residues. CDR3: CASSFPLGTGRGMNTEAFF. CDR3 sequence (DNA): TGTGCCAGCAGCTTCCCCCTGGGGACAGGGAGAGGGATGAACACTGAAGCTTTCTTT.

The chain employs TRBV28 and TRBJ1-4, with D tentatively TRBD1 (5 bases). V was trimmed by 8 bases and J by 5 bases, leaving 12 bases between them. This CDR3 contains 13 residues. From germline, CDR1 is MDHEN and CDR2 SYDVKM. CDR3 bases: TGTGCCAGCCATACAGGCGGAAATGAAAAACTGTTTTTT. This encodes CASHTGGNEKLFF.

The chain is built from TRBV6-2 or TRBV6-3 and TRBJ2-3; D is unclear. CDR1 is MNHEY, CDR2 SVGEGT, per germline. V lost 6 bases and J 4 bases, leaving 14 bases between the germline ends. The CDR3 is 14 residues long. CDR3 amino acids: CASSHDSNPDTQYF. CDR3 DNA: TGTGCCAGCAGCCACGACTCGAACCCAGATACGCAGTATTTT.

CDR3 sequence (DNA): TGTGCCTCCCGGGGAACAGGGCAGATTTCTAACTATGGCTACACCTTC. This translates into CASRGTGQISNYGYTF. The V gene is TRBV19, the J gene TRBJ1-2; TRBD1 might be the D (6 bases). The germline V and J ends were trimmed by 11 bases and 0 bases, with 22 bases remaining between them. The CDR3 length is 16 residues. From germline, CDR1 is LNHDA and CDR2 SQIVND (reference sequence).

The J gene is TRBJ1-1, the V gene TRBV27; no firm D call. Trimming removed 6 bases at V and 0 bases at J, with 14 bases between. The CDR3 is made up of 15 amino acids. Germline loops: CDR1 MNHEY, CDR2 SMNVEV (reference sequence). As DNA, the CDR3 is TGTGCCAGCAGCCATCCGAGGGCGGTGAACACTGAAGCTTTCTTT. It yields the protein CASSHPRAVNTEAFF.

This clone came up a few times. The chain has TRBV19 and TRBJ1-1, with a weak D call TRBD1 (5 bases). Germline CDR1 is LNHDA and CDR2 is SQIVND (reference sequence). Trimming shortened V by 2 bases and J by 5 bases, and 15 bases separated the two germline ends. The CDR3 totals 15 residues. CDR3 loop: CASSIIQAPGTEAFF. Written as DNA, the CDR3 is TGTGCCAGTAGTATAATACAGGCCCCAGGGACTGAAGCTTTCTTT.

As regards this clone: The same CDR3 can be traced to other DNA sequences in this sample. The chain couples TRBV3-1 (or the pseudogene TRBV3-2) to TRBJ1-2; possibly TRBD1 for D (6 bases). V lost 1 base, J lost 2 bases, and 8 bases lay in between. This CDR3 contains 14 residues. Germline lookup yields CDR1 LGHDT and CDR2 YNNKEL (reference sequence). CDR3 DNA sequence: TGTGCCAGCAGCCAAGCACAGGGCAACTATGGCTACACCTTC. Residues: CASSQAQGNYGYTF.

This clone was found many times. The chain joins TRBV6-4 to TRBJ2-7, with 9 nucleotides matching TRBD1. CDR1 is MRHNA, CDR2 SNTAGT, per germline. There are 16 residues in the CDR3. V lost 6 bases and J lost 2; bases outside the gene matches: 11. The CDR3 DNA sequence: TGTGCCAGCAGAGCAACCGGGACAGGGATCCCCTACGAGCAGTACTTC. Translation gives CASRATGTGIPYEQYF.

The chain employs TRBV5-1 and TRBJ2-5, with 9 bases aligning to TRBD1. The junction had 6 bases not matched to a gene; V was cut back by 2 bases and J by 4 bases. Germline V lookup: CDR1 SGHRS, CDR2 YFSETQ. This CDR3 has 15 amino acids. Here the CDR3 reads CASSFTGGGSETQYF. The CDR3 nucleotides are TGCGCCAGCAGCTTTACAGGGGGCGGTTCAGAGACCCAGTACTTC.

This clone was detected only a few times. The chain is built from TRBV19 and TRBJ2-2, with a possible D match to TRBD2 (5 bases). Deletions cut 7 bases from V and 5 bases from J, with 17 bases between. CDR1 and CDR2 (germline): LNHDA, SQIVND (reference sequence). There are 15 residues in the CDR3. The CDR3 DNA follows: TGTGCCAGTAAAAATACGGGATCGGGAACCGGGGAGCTGTTTTTT. Its translation: CASKNTGSGTGELFF.

The V gene is TRBV4-1, the J gene TRBJ1-1; D is unclear. Germline loops: CDR1 MGHRA, CDR2 YSYEKL. Trimming removed 0 bases from V and 1 base from J, with 6 bases in between. This CDR3 has 14 residues. CDR3 nucleotides: TGCGCCAGCAGCCAAGAGGAGGGGAACACTGAAGCTTTCTTT. This sequence encodes CASSQEEGNTEAFF.

This clone was picked up one time. The chain links TRBV5-1 to TRBJ1-1, with unresolved D. This CDR3 comprises 14 residues. Per germline, CDR1 SGHRS and CDR2 YFSETQ. Trimming cost V 3 bases and J 1 base, with 10 bases left between them. In nucleotides, the CDR3 is TGCGCCAGCAGCTCCAATTATAGGAACACTGAAGCTTTCTTT. This encodes CASSSNYRNTEAFF.